This is a list of T cell receptor beta chains from one sample in a study of blood T cell repertoires in COVID-19. Sequencing was performed with immunoSEQ multiplex PCR; in TCRdb, only in-frame clones are kept and a portion is missing. Of about 200,000 clones listed, roughly 80% are singletons. Sequencing used peripheral blood. The source is a woman of 80 years or more with acute or convalescent COVID-19. Both conserved end residues are part of each CDR3. D genes are given only for firm matches. The listing skips clone size in some rows; elsewhere it reads once, few, many or a size class.

V: TRBV2
D: .
J: TRBJ1-1
size: .
length: 13
CDR3: CASSDMGGTEAFF
DNA: TGTGCCAGCAGTGATATGGGAGGCACTGAAGCTTTCTTT

V: TRBV12-5
D: .
J: TRBJ1-2
size: once
length: 14
CDR3: CASDLGRPIYGYTF
DNA: TGTGCTAGTGACTTGGGGCGGCCAATCTATGGCTACACCTTC

V: TRBV7-8
D: TRBD2
J: TRBJ2-7
size: .
length: 16
CDR3: CASSLGLLAGEGEQYF
DNA: TGTGCCAGCAGCTTGGGACTTCTAGCGGGAGAGGGCGAGCAGTACTTC

V: TRBV18
D: .
J: TRBJ2-5
size: .
length: 15
CDR3: CASSSQGNGAETQYF
DNA: TGTGCCAGCTCATCTCAGGGAAACGGTGCAGAGACCCAGTACTTC

V: TRBV7-2
D: .
J: TRBJ1-2
size: .
length: 13
CDR3: CASSSRTGSGYTF
DNA: TGTGCCAGCAGCTCCCGAACAGGGAGCGGCTACACCTTC

V: TRBV12-3/TRBV12-4
D: TRBD1
J: TRBJ2-7
size: once
length: 12
CDR3: CASRQGAYEQYF
DNA: TGTGCCAGCAGGCAGGGGGCCTACGAGCAGTACTTC

V: TRBV5-8
D: .
J: TRBJ2-7
size: .
length: 12
CDR3: CASSPVLTEQYF
DNA: TGTGCCAGCAGCCCCGTCTTGACTGAGCAGTACTTC

V: TRBV3-1/TRBV3-2
D: .
J: TRBJ1-5
size: .
length: 16
CDR3: CASSQGNRFSNQPQHF
DNA: TGTGCCAGCAGCCAAGGCAACAGGTTTAGCAATCAGCCCCAGCATTTT

V: TRBV13
D: TRBD2
J: TRBJ2-1
size: .
length: 17
CDR3: CASSLYGLADYYNEQFF
DNA: TGTGCCAGCAGCTTATACGGACTAGCGGACTACTACAATGAGCAGTTCTTC

V: TRBV28
D: .
J: TRBJ1-5
size: .
length: 17
CDR3: CASSSPGEVYSNQPQHF
DNA: TGTGCCAGCAGTTCCCCTGGGGAGGTCTATAGCAATCAGCCCCAGCATTTT

V: TRBV12-3/TRBV12-4
D: .
J: TRBJ1-4
size: .
length: 12
CDR3: CASSHGGWEQFF
DNA: TGTGCCAGCAGCCACGGGGGATGGGAGCAGTTTTTT

V: TRBV5-1
D: .
J: TRBJ1-4
size: many
length: 13
CDR3: CASSLQGGEKLFF
DNA: TGCGCCAGCAGCTTACAGGGAGGGGAAAAACTGTTTTTT

V: TRBV30
D: .
J: TRBJ1-2
size: .
length: 12
CDR3: CARDTRNYGYTF
DNA: TGTGCCCGAGACACCCGAAACTATGGCTACACCTTC

V: TRBV14
D: .
J: TRBJ1-2
size: .
length: 13
CDR3: CASSQEDSYGYTF
DNA: TGTGCCAGCAGCCAAGAGGACAGCTATGGCTACACCTTC

V: TRBV3-1/TRBV3-2
D: .
J: TRBJ1-6
size: .
length: 15
CDR3: CASSPPHTSDSPLHF
DNA: TGTGCCAGCAGCCCCCCCCACACGTCCGATTCACCCCTCCACTTT

V: TRBV5-1
D: .
J: TRBJ1-2
size: .
length: 14
CDR3: CASSLGGDAYGYTF
DNA: TGCGCCAGCAGCTTGGGGGGGGACGCCTATGGCTACACCTTC

V: TRBV6-5
D: .
J: TRBJ2-7
size: .
length: 15
CDR3: CASSYGQGGDYEQYF
DNA: TGTGCCAGCAGTTACGGGCAGGGTGGCGACTACGAGCAGTACTTC

V: TRBV6-6
D: TRBD1
J: TRBJ1-6
size: .
length: 16
CDR3: CASRDRTGGNNSPLHF
DNA: TGTGCCAGCAGGGATAGGACAGGGGGAAATAATTCACCCCTCCACTTT

V: TRBV28
D: .
J: TRBJ1-2
size: .
length: 14
CDR3: CASKPPGGDYGYTF
DNA: TGTGCCAGCAAACCGCCCGGGGGGGACTATGGCTACACCTTC

V: TRBV3-1/TRBV3-2
D: TRBD1
J: TRBJ2-7
size: .
length: 13
CDR3: CASSQQGASEQYF
DNA: TGTGCCAGCAGCCAACAGGGGGCGAGTGAGCAGTACTTC

V: TRBV19
D: .
J: TRBJ2-1
size: .
length: 14
CDR3: CASSRGVSYNEQFF
DNA: TGTGCCAGTAGTAGGGGGGTCTCCTACAATGAGCAGTTCTTC

V: TRBV3-1/TRBV3-2
D: .
J: TRBJ1-3
size: .
length: 16
CDR3: CASSLAGPATGNTIYF
DNA: TGTGCCAGCAGCCTAGCAGGGCCGGCCACTGGAAACACCATATATTTT

V: TRBV6-1
D: .
J: TRBJ2-5
size: .
length: 12
CDR3: CASSDPLYTQYF
DNA: TGTGCCAGCAGTGATCCTCTTTATACCCAGTACTTC

V: TRBV28
D: TRBD2
J: TRBJ2-3
size: .
length: 17
CDR3: CASSLVASGPSTDTQYF
DNA: TGTGCCAGCAGTTTAGTGGCTAGCGGGCCTAGCACAGATACGCAGTATTTT

V: TRBV2
D: TRBD1
J: TRBJ2-5
size: many
length: 16
CDR3: CASRGDRDSRRETQYF
DNA: TGTGCCAGCAGAGGCGACCGGGACAGCAGACGAGAGACCCAGTACTTC

V: TRBV5-4
D: .
J: TRBJ1-1
size: .
length: 15
CDR3: CASSLQDRPNTEAFF
DNA: TGTGCCAGCAGCTTACAAGACAGGCCGAACACTGAAGCTTTCTTT

V: TRBV7-2
D: TRBD1
J: TRBJ1-2
size: .
length: 15
CDR3: CASSPQTGGDYGYTF
DNA: TGTGCCAGCAGCCCGCAAACAGGGGGCGACTATGGCTACACCTTC

V: TRBV6-6
D: TRBD2
J: TRBJ2-7
size: .
length: 14
CDR3: CASRTGGNSYEQYF
DNA: TGTGCCAGCAGGACCGGGGGGAACTCCTACGAGCAGTACTTC

V: TRBV3-1/TRBV3-2
D: TRBD1
J: TRBJ1-2
size: .
length: 13
CDR3: CASSLVQGDGYTF
DNA: TGTGCCAGCAGCCTTGTACAGGGGGATGGCTACACCTTC

V: TRBV5-5
D: TRBD1
J: TRBJ2-2
size: .
length: 17
CDR3: CASSSKVAGGLAGELFF
DNA: TGTGCCAGCAGCTCGAAAGTGGCAGGGGGATTAGCCGGGGAGCTGTTTTTT

V: TRBV7-3
D: TRBD2
J: TRBJ2-1
size: .
length: 14
CDR3: CASSEGLANNEQFF
DNA: TGTGCCAGCAGCGAGGGACTAGCCAACAATGAGCAGTTCTTC

V: TRBV3-1/TRBV3-2
D: TRBD2
J: TRBJ2-5
size: .
length: 17
CDR3: CASSHRGGRRSVGTQYF
DNA: TGTGCCAGCAGCCATCGGGGGGGGCGTCGGAGTGTAGGGACCCAGTACTTC

V: TRBV7-9
D: .
J: TRBJ2-5
size: .
length: 15
CDR3: CASSDHGVEGETQYF
DNA: TGTGCCAGCAGCGACCACGGGGTGGAGGGAGAGACCCAGTACTTC

V: TRBV5-4
D: TRBD2
J: TRBJ2-5
size: .
length: 16
CDR3: CASSLAHLAGRETQYF
DNA: TGTGCCAGCAGCTTGGCCCATCTAGCGGGGAGAGAGACCCAGTACTTC

V: TRBV11-2
D: .
J: TRBJ2-5
size: .
length: 14
CDR3: CASSLKGGRETQYF
DNA: TGTGCCAGCAGTCTGAAAGGAGGGCGGGAGACCCAGTACTTC

V: TRBV29-1
D: TRBD2
J: TRBJ2-1
size: .
length: 14
CDR3: CSEWGGTLAEEQFF
DNA: TGCAGCGAGTGGGGGGGGACCCTTGCTGAGGAGCAGTTCTTC

V: TRBV28
D: TRBD2
J: TRBJ2-7
size: .
length: 14
CDR3: CASSSRGASYEQYF
DNA: TGTGCCAGCAGTTCGCGGGGGGCAAGCTACGAGCAGTACTTC

V: TRBV10-3
D: .
J: TRBJ2-1
size: .
length: 13
CDR3: CASSGLLHTGSFF
DNA: TGTGCCTCCAGCGGCCTCCTACACACCGGTTCGTTCTTC

V: TRBV27
D: TRBD2
J: TRBJ2-3
size: .
length: 17
CDR3: CASSTGTSGRGTDTQYF
DNA: TGTGCCAGCAGTACCGGGACTAGCGGGAGGGGCACAGATACGCAGTATTTT

V: TRBV6-6
D: .
J: TRBJ2-4
size: .
length: 16
CDR3: CASSSKTVTGRNIQYF
DNA: TGTGCCAGCAGTTCCAAAACAGTGACAGGTAGAAACATTCAGTACTTC

V: TRBV29-1
D: .
J: TRBJ1-1
size: .
length: 12
CDR3: CSVARPGREAFF
DNA: TGCAGCGTTGCCAGGCCTGGGCGTGAAGCTTTCTTT

V: TRBV4-1
D: .
J: TRBJ1-5
size: few
length: 14
CDR3: CASSHPSVNQPQHF
DNA: TGCGCCAGCAGCCACCCCTCGGTAAATCAGCCCCAGCATTTT

V: TRBV7-3
D: TRBD2
J: TRBJ2-7
size: .
length: 14
CDR3: CASSTTSDEYEQYF
DNA: TGTGCCAGTAGCACGACTAGCGATGAGTACGAGCAGTACTTC

V: TRBV6-6
D: TRBD1
J: TRBJ2-5
size: .
length: 16
CDR3: CASSYGGTGRSETQYF
DNA: TGTGCCAGCAGTTACGGCGGGACAGGAAGGTCAGAGACCCAGTACTTC

V: TRBV5-1
D: .
J: TRBJ1-1
size: .
length: 16
CDR3: CASSSHSTIGTTEAFF
DNA: TGCGCCAGCAGCTCCCACTCGACTATAGGGACTACTGAAGCTTTCTTT

V: TRBV28
D: TRBD1
J: TRBJ1-2
size: once
length: 14
CDR3: CASSPTGPNYGYTF
DNA: TGTGCCAGCAGCCCGACAGGGCCTAACTATGGCTACACCTTC

V: TRBV28
D: TRBD1
J: TRBJ2-5
size: .
length: 15
CDR3: CASSLRGQEVETQYF
DNA: TGTGCCAGCAGTTTACGTGGACAGGAGGTCGAGACCCAGTACTTC

V: TRBV10-1
D: TRBD1
J: TRBJ1-2
size: .
length: 11
CDR3: CARTGVGGYTF
DNA: TGCGCCAGGACAGGGGTAGGCGGCTACACCTTC

V: TRBV5-1
D: TRBD2
J: TRBJ2-7
size: .
length: 15
CDR3: CASSPGLAGAYEQYF
DNA: TGCGCCAGCAGCCCGGGACTAGCGGGAGCCTACGAGCAGTACTTC

V: TRBV19
D: .
J: TRBJ1-5
size: .
length: 16
CDR3: CASSPPRQQGIQPQHF
DNA: TGTGCCAGTAGTCCCCCCCGACAACAGGGAATTCAGCCCCAGCATTTT

V: TRBV15
D: .
J: TRBJ1-2
size: .
length: 15
CDR3: CATSRWGGPGYGYTF
DNA: TGTGCCACCAGCAGATGGGGGGGTCCGGGCTATGGCTACACCTTC

V: TRBV5-4
D: TRBD1
J: TRBJ1-2
size: .
length: 15
CDR3: CASSWGQGTNYGYTF
DNA: TGTGCCAGCAGCTGGGGACAGGGAACAAACTATGGCTACACCTTC

V: TRBV6-5
D: .
J: TRBJ1-1
size: .
length: 14
CDR3: CASGRQMMNTEAFF
DNA: TGTGCCAGCGGAAGACAGATGATGAACACTGAAGCTTTCTTT

V: TRBV6-5
D: TRBD1
J: TRBJ1-1
size: .
length: 14
CDR3: CASSQLTGGTEAFF
DNA: TGTGCCAGCAGTCAACTAACAGGGGGCACTGAAGCTTTCTTT

V: TRBV29-1
D: TRBD1
J: TRBJ1-5
size: once
length: 13
CDR3: CSVGDRADQPQHF
DNA: TGCAGCGTTGGGGACAGGGCGGATCAGCCCCAGCATTTT